The TCR beta chain under discussion was sequenced for a study of cytomegalovirus exposure and HLA in healthy donors. On this clone: Its antigen remains unknown.

The primer mix had 60 Vbeta and 13 Jbeta primers. Data came from immunoSEQ multiplex PCR; TCRdb stores just in-frame clones and leaves some out. Found here are roughly 130,000 clones, roughly 80% of them singletons; the top ten hold 1%. General study results and limits: Later on, an analysis found that several of the most significant clusters appeared to be linked to common viral pathogens, which included parvovirus B19.

The CDR3 spans 15 residues. Trimming took off 5 bases at V and 0 bases at J, with 12 bases between the two ends. CDR1 is SEHNR and CDR2 is FQNEAQ in the germline V gene (reference sequence). The receptor's source is a man aged 40-50 years in good health and CMV-seronegative. V gene TRBV7-9 combines with J gene TRBJ2-3; tentatively, D is TRBD1 (6 bases). Sequencing was performed on PBMCs. CDR3 sequence (DNA): TGTGCCAGCAGCGCCGCCAGGGGTAGCACAGATACGCAGTATTTT. Translation: CASSAARGSTDTQYF.